These 7 T cell receptor beta chains were all obtained from the same sample, sequenced in a study of blood T cell repertoires in COVID-19. Clones were read by immunoSEQ multiplex PCR, and TCRdb kept only the in-frame ones, dropping some. The table lists about 110,000 clones, 76% of them singletons. The sequenced material came from peripheral blood. All receptors derive from an elderly woman with acute or convalescent COVID-19.

The chain carries TRBV2 and TRBJ2-4; TRBD2 agrees at 10 bases. Germline CDR1 SNHLY, CDR2 FYNNEI. The V gene end was trimmed by 8 bases and the J gene end by 3 bases; junction bases not matched to a gene: 1. CDR3 length: 13 amino acids. CDR3 coding DNA: TGTGCCAGCGCTAGCGGGGGCAAAAACATTCAGTACTTC. Translation: CASASGGKNIQYF. Full variable domain (remainder filled in from reference TRBV2 and TRBJ2-4): EPEVTQTPSHQVTQMGQEVILRCVPISNHLYFYWYRQILGQKVEFLVSFYNNEISEKSEIFDDQFSVERPDGSNFTLKIRSTKLEDSAMYFCASASGGKNIQYFGAGTRLSVL.

The chain joins TRBV3-1 (or the pseudogene TRBV3-2) to TRBJ1-1; 8 nucleotides align to TRBD1. Trimming cost V 8 bases and J 4 bases; bases outside gene matches: 6. CDR3 size: 13 residues. Germline V gene sequence: CDR1 LGHDT, CDR2 YNNKEL (reference sequence). The CDR3, as DNA: TGTGCCAGCTACGGACAGGGCGTCACTGAAGCTTTCTTT. Amino acids: CASYGQGVTEAFF.

V usage is TRBV7-2 and J usage is TRBJ2-1, with 9 bases that match TRBD1. The CDR3 sequence is 17 residues long. J gave up 5 bases and V 0 bases, and 8 bases lay outside the gene matches. Germline loops: CDR1 SGHTA, CDR2 FQGNSA. CDR3 bases: TGTGCCAGCAGCTTAGCGCTTCCGGACAGGGGAGACAATGAGCAGTTCTTC. It translates to CASSLALPDRGDNEQFF.

This clone was observed once. The chain employs TRBV6-4 and TRBJ1-1; perhaps TRBD1 as D (5 bases). CDR1 and CDR2 (germline): MRHNA, SNTAGT. The V end was cut by 4 bases, the J end by 5 bases, with 14 bases between. The CDR3 runs 14 residues. CDR3 amino acids: CASSVHGRETEAFF. CDR3 bases: TGTGCCAGCAGTGTCCACGGCAGGGAAACTGAAGCTTTCTTT.

The rearrangement joins TRBV29-1 to TRBJ2-3; 9 bases match TRBD2. From germline, CDR1 is SQVTM and CDR2 ANQGSEA. The CDR3 totals 13 residues. V lost 4 bases and J lost 3; bases outside the gene matches: 2. The CDR3, as DNA: TGCAGCGTTGCGCGGGGGGGAACAGATACGCAGTATTTT. Amino acid sequence: CSVARGGTDTQYF.

The chain links TRBV3-1 (or the pseudogene TRBV3-2) to TRBJ2-1; 14 positions match TRBD2. With V trimmed by 1 base and J by 8 bases, 7 bases remained unmatched. The germline gives CDR1 LGHDT, CDR2 YNNKEL (reference sequence). This CDR3 comprises 17 residues. CDR3 sequence reads: CASSQARGLAGEDEQFF. The CDR3 region has the DNA TGTGCCAGCAGCCAAGCCCGGGGACTAGCGGGGGAGGATGAGCAGTTCTTC.

This chain connects TRBV19 to TRBJ1-4; 8 bases fit TRBD1. With V trimmed by 7 bases and J by 4 bases, 5 bases remained unmatched. The CDR3 is 14 residues long. The V gene's germline CDR1 is LNHDA and CDR2 SQIVND (reference sequence). In DNA form, the CDR3 reads TGTGCCAGTAACCCGACAGGGGTTAATGAAAAACTGTTTTTT. It encodes CASNPTGVNEKLFF.